These 25 T cell receptor beta chains were sequenced from one sample in a study of blood T cell repertoires in COVID-19. Profiling relied on immunoSEQ multiplex PCR, and the TCRdb table lists in-frame clones only, not all of them. The table records some 87,000 clones, about three quarters of them present only once. Sequencing input: peripheral blood. The receptors derive from a woman aged 80 or over with active or convalescent COVID-19.

The rearrangement joins TRBV5-1 to TRBJ2-5, with 10 positions matching TRBD2. This CDR3 region has 16 residues. The germline V gene encodes CDR1 SGHRS and CDR2 YFSETQ. Trimming removed 4 bases from V and 0 bases from J; junction bases left unmatched: 6. The DNA of the CDR3 is TGCGCCAGCAGCCGAGGACTAGCGGAAAACCAAGAGACCCAGTACTTC. Its translation is CASSRGLAENQETQYF.

The J gene is TRBJ1-2, the V gene TRBV4-3; possible D gene TRBD1, 6 bases. The CDR3 covers 14 residues. V shed 1 base and J shed 6 bases, with 12 bases lying between them. Germline-derived CDR1 and CDR2 are LGHNA and YSLEER. The CDR3 reads CASSQGYPGDGYTF. CDR3 DNA sequence: TGCGCCAGCAGCCAAGGGTATCCAGGGGATGGCTACACCTTC.

V and J are TRBV6-5 and TRBJ1-2; D perhaps matches TRBD1 (6 bases). Trimming cost V 9 bases and J 8 bases, with 19 bases left between them. The length of the CDR3 is 13 residues. Per the germline V gene, CDR1 is MNHEY and CDR2 is SVGAGI. CDR3 loop: CASQQGPDRGYTF. The CDR3 region has the DNA TGTGCCAGTCAGCAGGGGCCTGATCGGGGCTACACCTTC.

DNA of the CDR3: TGTGCCAGCAGTTCCTACGACAGGAGCTCCTACGAGCAGTACTTC. As protein: CASSSYDRSSYEQYF. The V call is TRBV27, the J call TRBJ2-7, with D perhaps matching TRBD1 (6 bases). CDR1 MNHEY and CDR2 SMNVEV come from the germline V gene (reference sequence). With 4 bases removed from V and 0 bases from J, the gap between germline ends came to 13 bases. The CDR3 has 15 residues.

Concerning this clone itself: This same CDR3 is encoded by further DNA sequences in the sample. The genes are TRBV12-3 or TRBV12-4 and TRBJ1-1; D is possibly TRBD1 (5 bases). V was cut by 2 bases and J by 2 bases, with 6 bases left in between. The CDR3 runs to 13 residues. The CDR3 DNA reads as TGTGCCAGCAGTTTAAGGGGAAACACTGAAGCTTTCTTT. Encoded protein: CASSLRGNTEAFF.

The DNA of the CDR3 is TGTGCCAGCGTGCCGGCGAACACCGGGGAGCTGTTTTTT. Its protein is CASVPANTGELFF. This chain joins TRBV7-8 and TRBJ2-2; D uncertain. Looked up from germline, CDR1 is SGHVS and CDR2 is FQNEAQ. This CDR3 contains 13 residues. Deletions cut 8 bases from V and 0 bases from J, with 7 bases between.

The chain couples TRBV19 to TRBJ1-6; possible D gene TRBD1, 6 bases. The CDR3 runs to 15 residues. The V and J ends lost 1 base and 7 bases respectively, with 11 bases between them. Germline V gene sequence: CDR1 LNHDA, CDR2 SQIVND (reference sequence). This CDR3 is CASSIAGVENSPLHF. CDR3 nucleotide sequence: TGTGCCAGTAGTATAGCAGGGGTGGAAAATTCACCCCTCCACTTT.

The chain has TRBV12-5 and TRBJ2-3; D remains unclear. The CDR3 is 14 amino acids. CDR1 is LGHNT, CDR2 FRNRAP, per germline. V lost 1 base, J lost 0 bases, and 5 bases lay in between. CDR3: CASGLGASTDTQYF. DNA of the CDR3: TGTGCTAGTGGTTTGGGGGCTAGCACAGATACGCAGTATTTT.

The rearrangement links TRBV7-8 to TRBJ2-2; the match to TRBD1 covers 8 bases. The J segment lost 3 bases and the V segment lost 4 bases, leaving 4 bases of the junction unmatched. The CDR3 is 15 residues long. Per germline, CDR1 SGHVS and CDR2 FQNEAQ. The CDR3 reads CASSSRDRHTGELFF. In DNA form, the CDR3 reads TGTGCCAGCAGCTCCCGGGACAGGCACACCGGGGAGCTGTTTTTT.

The chain couples TRBV27 to TRBJ1-1, with TRBD1 as a possible D gene (6 bases). This CDR3 is 17 amino acids long. The V gene lost 7 bases and the J gene lost 0 bases, with 21 bases spanning the gap. The germline gives CDR1 MNHEY, CDR2 SMNVEV (reference sequence). CDR3 coding DNA: TGTGCCAGCACCTCTAAAATCAGGGGACCCATGAACACTGAAGCTTTCTTT. Translation gives CASTSKIRGPMNTEAFF.

The rearrangement links TRBV4-3 to TRBJ2-3, with a tentative D call TRBD1 (6 bases). Germline assignment: CDR1 LGHNA and CDR2 YSLEER. V was clipped by 3 bases and J by 4 bases, with 14 bases between them. There are 15 residues in the CDR3. The CDR3 loop reads CASSQDRPPADTQYF. For the CDR3, the DNA is TGCGCCAGCAGCCAGGACAGACCGCCGGCAGATACGCAGTATTTT.

The chain uses TRBV19 and TRBJ2-7; TRBD1 matches at 7 bases. Per the germline V gene, CDR1 is LNHDA and CDR2 is SQIVND (reference sequence). This CDR3 spans 18 amino acids. Trimming removed 4 bases from V and 0 bases from J; junction bases left unmatched: 15. The CDR3 sequence is CASSRSPLGQVSSYEQYF. As DNA, the CDR3 is TGTGCCAGTAGTAGAAGCCCCTTAGGACAGGTGAGCTCCTACGAGCAGTACTTC.

The chain carries TRBV10-3 and TRBJ2-3, with 7 bases aligning to TRBD1. The junction had 0 bases not matched to a gene; V was cut back by 2 bases and J by 1 base. This CDR3 spans 14 amino acids. Germline-derived CDR1 and CDR2 are ENHRY and SYGVKD. Here the CDR3 DNA reads TGTGCCATCAGTGAGGACAGGGGCACAGATACGCAGTATTTT. It encodes CAISEDRGTDTQYF.

In DNA form, the CDR3 reads TGCGCCAGCAGCCAAGTCGGGGGGAACGGAGGGACTGAAGCTTTCTTT. It specifies CASSQVGGNGGTEAFF. The chain combines TRBV4-3 with TRBJ1-1, with D maybe TRBD1 (5 bases). This CDR3 is built from 16 residues. Germline CDR1 reads LGHNA; CDR2 reads YSLEER. V lost 1 base, J lost 5 bases, and 17 bases lay in between.

V gene TRBV4-3 combines with J gene TRBJ2-7; 7 bases are shared with TRBD1. The CDR3 is made up of 16 amino acids. Germline lookup yields CDR1 LGHNA and CDR2 YSLEER. V was clipped by 3 bases and J by 0 bases; unmatched bases: 8. In nucleotides, the CDR3 is TGCGCCAGCAGCCATAACAGGGGCGCCAGCTCCTACGAGCAGTACTTC. It translates to CASSHNRGASSYEQYF.

In DNA form, the CDR3 reads TGTGCCAGCAGTAAGGGGTACCAAGAGACCCAGTACTTC. This gives the protein CASSKGYQETQYF. The J gene is TRBJ2-5, the V gene TRBV28; possibly TRBD1 for D (5 bases). This CDR3 comprises 13 residues. V shed 5 bases and J shed 0 bases, with 7 bases lying between them. The germline gives CDR1 MDHEN, CDR2 SYDVKM.

This clone has more than one count but fewer than ten. V usage is TRBV23-1 and J usage is TRBJ2-7; TRBD1 matches 8 bases. TRBV23-1 is designated an ORF whose function remains uncertain. This CDR3 comprises 18 residues. Unmatched junction bases numbered 13, after V lost 3 bases and J lost 0 bases. The CDR3 DNA reads TGCGCCAGCAGTCAGAGAAGACAGGGGAATGGGAGCTCCTACGAGCAGTACTTC. This codes for CASSQRRQGNGSSYEQYF.

The rearrangement joins TRBV27 to TRBJ1-1; the D is unclear. Germline values: CDR1 MNHEY, CDR2 SMNVEV (reference sequence). CDR3 length: 14 amino acids. V lost 5 bases to trimming and J lost 4 bases, with 14 bases between them. Here the CDR3 DNA reads TGTGCCAGCAGTCTCCAGAGGGATGGCACTGAAGCTTTCTTT. It translates to CASSLQRDGTEAFF.

The chain links TRBV9 to TRBJ2-3, with 11 nucleotides matching TRBD2. Trimming removed 4 bases from V and 5 bases from J; junction bases left unmatched: 9. The CDR3 is 16 residues long. Per germline, CDR1 SGDLS and CDR2 YYNGEE. CDR3 residues: CASSLSGGEPVDTQYF. CDR3 bases: TGTGCCAGCAGCCTTAGCGGGGGGGAGCCGGTAGATACGCAGTATTTT.

This clone was detected once. The chain is built from TRBV6-2 or TRBV6-3 and TRBJ2-2; 7 positions match TRBD2. V shed 3 bases, J shed 0 bases, and the junction held 1 base outside the gene matches. The germline V gene has CDR1 MNHEY and CDR2 SVGEGT. The CDR3 extends over 15 amino acids. CDR3 nucleotide sequence: TGTGCCAGCAGTTATGGGACTACGAACACCGGGGAGCTGTTTTTT. Protein sequence: CASSYGTTNTGELFF.

The gene calls are TRBV14 and TRBJ2-7, with D possibly TRBD2 on 7 matching bases. CDR3 length: 16 amino acids. Germline CDR1 reads SGHDN; CDR2 reads FVKESK. The germline V and J ends were trimmed by 3 bases and 3 bases, with 18 bases remaining between them. The CDR3 coding sequence is TGTGCCAGCAGCCAGTATCTCGGGGGCGGGGGCTACGAGCAGTACTTC. Amino acid sequence: CASSQYLGGGGYEQYF.

This clone was detected once. This chain connects TRBV5-6 to TRBJ1-3, with D possibly being TRBD1 (5 bases). Trimming removed 4 bases at V and 4 bases at J, with 15 bases between. This CDR3 region has 15 residues. Germline V gives CDR1 SGHDT, CDR2 YYEEEE. In nucleotides, the CDR3 is TGTGCCAGCAGCCCTATGGGACTATCAGGAAACACCATATATTTT. This gives the protein CASSPMGLSGNTIYF.

The rearrangement joins TRBV9 to TRBJ1-6; D is undetermined. Looked up from germline, CDR1 is SGDLS and CDR2 is YYNGEE. The CDR3 totals 13 residues. V lost 1 base to trimming and J lost 7 bases, with 6 bases between them. The CDR3 sequence: CASSVFRNSPLHF. In DNA, the CDR3 is TGTGCCAGCAGCGTATTCAGGAATTCACCCCTCCACTTT.

The rearrangement links TRBV4-1 to TRBJ1-1; 7 nucleotides line up with TRBD1. CDR1 and CDR2 from the germline V gene are MGHRA and YSYEKL. After removal of 2 bases from V and 2 bases from J, the junction contained 5 bases not matched to a gene. The CDR3 runs 15 residues. The CDR3 DNA reads TGCGCCAGCAGCCAAATGGGGACAGCAAACACTGAAGCTTTCTTT. Encoded protein: CASSQMGTANTEAFF.

The rearrangement links TRBV6-6 to TRBJ1-2, with TRBD1 identical over 8 bases. J lost 7 bases, V lost 2 bases, and 6 bases had no gene match. CDR3 length: 14 residues. Per germline, CDR1 MNHNY and CDR2 SVGAGI (reference sequence). The CDR3 is CASSYTGQGGGYTF. DNA of the CDR3: TGTGCCAGCAGTTACACAGGACAGGGCGGTGGCTACACCTTC.